A single sample gave rise to the 28 T cell receptor beta chains below, sequenced in a study of shared clonotypes between healthy human individuals. Clones were sequenced by immunoSEQ multiplex PCR, and TCRdb holds only the in-frame ones, with some missing. The data hold around 2.1 million clones, with more than 90% observed a single time. Sequences were obtained from naive CD4+ T cells sorted from blood. The subset is: CD45RA+ positively selected. The receptors here all came from a man aged 18 to 30 in good health.

V is TRBV7-2 and J is TRBJ1-6; 7 bases fit TRBD1. The CDR3 has 15 residues. Looked up from germline, CDR1 is SGHTA and CDR2 is FQGNSA. Trimming cost V 5 bases and J 7 bases; bases outside gene matches: 8. Here the CDR3 DNA reads TGTGCCAGCAGCATAAACAGGGGAGCGAATTCACCCCTCCACTTT. This translates into CASSINRGANSPLHF.

This chain joins TRBV6-1 and TRBJ2-1, with D maybe TRBD1 (5 bases). This CDR3 contains 11 residues. The germline CDR1 and CDR2 sequences are MNHNS and SASEGT. The germline V and J ends were trimmed by 10 bases and 7 bases, with 11 bases remaining between them. The CDR3, as DNA: TGTGCCATCGCAGGGATAAATGAGCAGTTCTTC. This gives the protein CAIAGINEQFF.

This chain connects TRBV19 to TRBJ1-2; no reliable D call. The CDR3 is made up of 14 amino acids. Trimming stripped 5 bases from V and 4 bases from J, with 14 bases between. CDR1 LNHDA and CDR2 SQIVND come from the germline V gene (reference sequence). The CDR3 DNA is TGTGCCAGTAGTGTGGCGACGGAGGCCTATGGCTACACCTTC. This sequence encodes CASSVATEAYGYTF.

This chain links TRBV30 with TRBJ2-7; 15 bases agree with TRBD2. After removal of 2 bases from V and 6 bases from J, the junction contained 11 bases not matched to a gene. The CDR3 extends over 17 amino acids. CDR1 is GTSNPN and CDR2 is SVGIG in the germline V gene (reference sequence). In DNA, the CDR3 is TGTGCCTGGAGTCCTACCAGGACTAGCGGGGGGGCATCCGAGCAGTACTTC. It codes for CAWSPTRTSGGASEQYF.

The chain recombines TRBV4-2 with TRBJ1-3, with TRBD1 matching over 7 bases. J gave up 4 bases and V 4 bases, and 4 bases lay outside the gene matches. The V gene's germline CDR1 is LGHNA and CDR2 YNFKEQ. There are 14 residues in the CDR3. The CDR3 loop reads CASSPTGIGNTIYF. The CDR3 bases are TGTGCCAGCAGCCCGACAGGGATCGGAAACACCATATATTTT.

The chain has TRBV6-1 and TRBJ1-5; TRBD1 is a possible D gene (5 bases). The CDR3 totals 11 residues. Germline-derived CDR1 and CDR2 are MNHNS and SASEGT. The ends were cut back, 8 bases at V and 5 bases at J, with 7 bases in the middle. The CDR3 loop is CASGTYQPQHF. The CDR3 nucleotides read TGTGCCAGCGGGACCTATCAGCCCCAGCATTTT.

The chain carries TRBV7-2 and TRBJ2-7; unclear D gene. Trimming took off 5 bases at V and 3 bases at J, with 11 bases between the two ends. The CDR3 is 13 residues long. The V gene's germline CDR1 is SGHTA and CDR2 FQGNSA. The chain's CDR3 is CASSPWRDYEQYF. DNA for the CDR3: TGTGCCAGCAGCCCTTGGAGAGACTACGAGCAGTACTTC.

This chain links TRBV27 with TRBJ2-7; 12 nucleotides line up with TRBD2. With 6 bases clipped from V and 7 bases from J, the junction kept 22 bases outside the gene matches. Per germline, CDR1 MNHEY and CDR2 SMNVEV (reference sequence). The CDR3 loop spans 19 amino acids. The CDR3 nucleotides read TGTGCCAGCAGCCGCGGACTAGCGGGACTCTCCCTTAACTTTGAGGAGCAGTACTTC. Its protein product is CASSRGLAGLSLNFEEQYF.

The gene calls are TRBV9 and TRBJ2-1; the match to TRBD2 covers 9 bases. Germline V gene data show CDR1 as SGDLS and CDR2 as YYNGEE. The CDR3 has 16 residues. The J segment lost 7 bases and the V segment lost 0 bases, leaving 8 bases of the junction unmatched. The CDR3 sequence is CASSVGGLAPGNEQFF. CDR3 nucleotides: TGTGCCAGCAGCGTAGGGGGACTAGCCCCTGGGAATGAGCAGTTCTTC.

CDR3 bases: TGTGCCAGCAGCTTGGGGGCGGGGGTAACCCAAGAGACCCAGTACTTC. Translation: CASSLGAGVTQETQYF. The rearrangement links TRBV5-6 to TRBJ2-5; 7 positions agree with TRBD2. There are 16 residues in the CDR3. Trimming removed 0 bases from V and 1 base from J; junction bases left unmatched: 6. Germline V gives CDR1 SGHDT, CDR2 YYEEEE.

The chain recombines TRBV25-1 with TRBJ1-4; no definite D call. CDR3 length: 15 residues. Trimming took 0 bases from V and 3 from J, leaving 8 bases between them. Germline V CDR1 and CDR2: MGHDK, SYGVNS. The CDR3 sequence: CASSEYGGPNEKLFF. CDR3 DNA: TGTGCCAGCAGTGAATACGGAGGCCCTAATGAAAAACTGTTTTTT. Supplemented by reference TRBV25-1 and TRBJ1-4, the full variable domain reads EADIYQTPRYLVIGTGKKITLECSQTMGHDKMYWYQQDPGMELHLIHYSYGVNSTEKGDLSSESTVSRIRTEHFPLTLESARPSHTSQYLCASSEYGGPNEKLFFGSGTQLSVL.

The chain carries TRBV7-2 and TRBJ2-5, with 7 positions matching TRBD2. V shed 1 base and J 5 bases; nucleotides not matched to a gene: 7. The length of the CDR3 is 15 residues. Germline CDR1 and CDR2: SGHTA and FQGNSA. The CDR3 loop is CASSLGLAERETQYF. The CDR3, as DNA: TGTGCCAGCAGCTTAGGTCTAGCGGAAAGGGAGACCCAGTACTTC.

The rearrangement uses TRBV12-5 and TRBJ2-2; D is uncertain. The CDR3 covers 18 residues. Deletions cut 1 base from V and 5 bases from J, with 20 bases between. Germline V CDR1 and CDR2: LGHNT, FRNRAP. The chain's CDR3 is CASGLALLGKGWTGELFF. The CDR3, as DNA: TGTGCTAGTGGTTTGGCCTTACTTGGGAAGGGATGGACCGGGGAGCTGTTTTTT. Combining the CDR3 with reference TRBV12-5 and TRBJ2-2 gives the whole variable domain DARVTQTPRHKVTEMGQEVTMRCQPILGHNTVFWYRQTMMQGLELLAYFRNRAPLDDSGMPKDRFSAEMPDATLATLKIQPSEPRDSAVYFCASGLALLGKGWTGELFFGEGSRLTVL.

This chain uses TRBV5-1 with TRBJ2-1, with D maybe TRBD2 (6 bases). The ends were cut back, 4 bases at V and 9 bases at J, with 14 bases in the middle. Looked up from germline, CDR1 is SGHRS and CDR2 is YFSETQ. The CDR3 is 13 residues long. The CDR3 DNA follows: TGCGCCAGCAGCGTGACGGGAGTTACTGAGCAGTTCTTC. Translation: CASSVTGVTEQFF. Full variable domain (rest looked up from reference TRBV5-1 and TRBJ2-1): KAGVTQTPRYLIKTRGQQVTLSCSPISGHRSVSWYQQTPGQGLQFLFEYFSETQRNKGNFPGRFSGRQFSNSRSEMNVSTLELGDSALYLCASSVTGVTEQFFGPGTRLTVL.

The rearrangement joins TRBV7-6 to TRBJ2-7; D might be TRBD2 (7 bases). The CDR3 has 15 residues. Germline V gene lookup returns CDR1 SGHVS and CDR2 FNYEAQ. V shed 2 bases and J shed 4 bases, with 15 bases lying between them. The CDR3 spells CASSLYAGANYEQYF. CDR3 in DNA: TGTGCCAGCAGCTTATATGCGGGGGCCAATTACGAGCAGTACTTC.

The chain couples TRBV30 to TRBJ2-3; 9 bases are a match to TRBD2. The CDR3 contains 15 residues. Germline-derived CDR1 and CDR2 are GTSNPN and SVGIG (reference sequence). The J segment lost 3 bases and the V segment lost 0 bases, leaving 4 bases of the junction unmatched. CDR3 sequence (DNA): TGTGCCTGGAGTGTAATCCTAGCGGGGACAGATACGCAGTATTTT. Translated: CAWSVILAGTDTQYF.

The V call is TRBV7-3, the J call TRBJ1-2; no clear D. There are 12 residues in the CDR3. The ends were cut back, 3 bases at V and 8 bases at J, with 10 bases in the middle. In germline, CDR1 is SGHTA, CDR2 FQGTGA. The CDR3: CASSFRVGGYTF. The CDR3 DNA reads TGTGCCAGCAGCTTCCGGGTTGGCGGCTACACCTTC.

The chain carries TRBV5-1 and TRBJ1-1; D is undetermined. This CDR3 comprises 15 residues. Germline V lookup: CDR1 SGHRS, CDR2 YFSETQ. V lost 1 base and J lost 0, with 10 bases in between. CDR3 nucleotides: TGCGCCAGCAGCTTGTTGGTTCAGATGAACACTGAAGCTTTCTTT. Amino acid sequence: CASSLLVQMNTEAFF.

The chain has TRBV7-8 and TRBJ1-2; D is undetermined. With 5 bases removed from V and 0 bases from J, the gap between germline ends came to 10 bases. Germline assignment: CDR1 SGHVS and CDR2 FQNEAQ. This CDR3 contains 14 residues. The CDR3 reads CASSLVRSNYGYTF. Written as DNA, the CDR3 is TGTGCCAGCAGCCTTGTCCGTTCTAACTATGGCTACACCTTC.

V gene TRBV28 combines with J gene TRBJ2-3, with TRBD1 matching over 10 bases. Germline values: CDR1 MDHEN, CDR2 SYDVKM. V was clipped by 6 bases and J by 4 bases; unmatched bases: 4. The CDR3 length is 14 residues. Written as DNA, the CDR3 is TGTGCCAGCAGGCTGACAGGGGGCCCAGATACGCAGTATTTT. This translates into CASRLTGGPDTQYF.

This clone has only one observation. The V call is TRBV20-1, the J call TRBJ2-1; no clear D. The CDR3 covers 11 residues. Germline assignment: CDR1 DFQATT and CDR2 SNEGSKA (reference sequence). The CDR3 is CISLGRNEQFF. The CDR3, as DNA: TGCATTTCCCTTGGGCGCAATGAGCAGTTCTTC.

The V call is TRBV6-6, the J call TRBJ2-7; D perhaps matches TRBD2 (6 bases). Per germline, CDR1 MNHNY and CDR2 SVGAGI (reference sequence). V lost 6 bases and J lost 2, with 14 bases in between. CDR3 length: 14 residues. Here the CDR3 reads CASSLAVPAYEQYF. CDR3 DNA sequence: TGTGCCAGCAGCTTAGCGGTCCCTGCCTACGAGCAGTACTTC.

This chain links TRBV6-1 with TRBJ2-1, with 7 bases aligning to TRBD1. Germline loops: CDR1 MNHNS, CDR2 SASEGT. V shed 6 bases and J 4 bases; nucleotides not matched to a gene: 3. This CDR3 comprises 13 residues. The CDR3 DNA reads TGTGCCAGCAGCGCGACAGGGTACAATGAGCAGTTCTTC. Its protein is CASSATGYNEQFF.

V usage is TRBV14 and J usage is TRBJ2-1, with D perhaps matching TRBD2 (6 bases). Germline CDR1 SGHDN, CDR2 FVKESK. Trimming left V 1 base short and J 0 bases short, with 13 bases between. The CDR3 length is 17 residues. CDR3 protein: CASSQARRAGSYNEQFF. The CDR3 region has the DNA TGTGCCAGCAGCCAAGCCCGACGAGCGGGCTCCTACAATGAGCAGTTCTTC.

The rearrangement joins TRBV5-5 to TRBJ2-7, with TRBD2 matching 8 bases. J lost 1 base, V lost 0 bases, and 6 bases had no gene match. This CDR3 has 16 amino acids. Germline CDR1 and CDR2: SGHKS and YYEKEE (reference sequence). As DNA, the CDR3 is TGTGCCAGCAGCTTGGGAGCGGGAGTGGAATCCTACGAGCAGTACTTC. It specifies CASSLGAGVESYEQYF.

In the case of this clone: Other DNA sequences in the sample encode the same CDR3. V gene TRBV11-3 combines with J gene TRBJ2-3; D not resolved. V shed 1 base and J shed 5 bases, with 4 bases lying between them. Germline V gene sequence: CDR1 SGHNT, CDR2 YENEEA. CDR3 length equals 12 residues. CDR3 region: CASSLGEDTQYF. As DNA, the CDR3 is TGTGCCAGCAGCTTAGGGGAAGATACGCAGTATTTT.

This rearrangement joins TRBV27 to TRBJ1-6; 9 bases agree with TRBD1. There are 15 residues in the CDR3. With 1 base clipped from V and 10 bases from J, the junction kept 5 bases outside the gene matches. Germline V gives CDR1 MNHEY, CDR2 SMNVEV (reference sequence). The CDR3 nucleotides read TGTGCCAGCAGTTTATTGGGACAGGGAGCCTCACCCCTCCACTTT. Amino acids: CASSLLGQGASPLHF.

The genes are TRBV29-1 and TRBJ1-2; 9 positions agree with TRBD1. CDR1 SQVTM and CDR2 ANQGSEA come from the germline V gene. CDR3 length equals 15 residues. With 0 bases clipped from V and 7 bases from J, the junction kept 9 bases outside the gene matches. The CDR3, as DNA: TGCAGCGTTGAAGATCAAGGGGGACAGGGCGGTGGCTACACCTTC. This sequence encodes CSVEDQGGQGGGYTF.